One sample yielded the 20 T cell receptor beta chains listed below, sequenced in a study of identical twins. One entry per CDR3 protein, called by TCRdb with MiXCR from the 5' RACE reads. The table records 200,000 to 250,000 distinct CDR3 sequences, approximately 8% of them present only once. These same data were also listed under a study on yellow fever vaccine responses in identical twins.

Sequencing was done on a sample of CD8+ T cells sorted from blood. The receptors were gathered from a woman younger than 30 in good health.

This clonotype was seen ten or more times. This sequence joins TRBV21-1 and TRBJ2-1; no check of the table's D call, TRBD2, against the DNA was made. TRBV21-1 represents a pseudogene. The CDR3 length is 15 residues. CDR3 in DNA: TGTGCCAGCAGCAATCTAGCGGGAGAAGAGGATGAGCAGTTCTTC. Translated: CASSNLAGEEDEQFF.

This clonotype came up many times. The rearrangement joins TRBV9 to TRBJ2-3; D remains ambiguous. Trimming removed 3 bases from V and 0 bases from J, with 8 bases in between. The CDR3 has 14 amino acids. Germline V CDR1 and CDR2: SGDLS, YYNGEE. The CDR3 is CASSGSSSTDTQYF. The CDR3, as DNA: TGTGCCAGCAGCGGCAGTTCTAGCACAGATACGCAGTATTTT.

The V and J genes are TRBV28 and TRBJ2-3; 13 bases map to TRBD2. The CDR3 spans 17 residues. With V trimmed by 4 bases and J by 11 bases, 15 bases remained unmatched. Germline CDR1 and CDR2: MDHEN and SYDVKM. In DNA form, the CDR3 reads TGTGCCAGCAGTTCATTTACTAGCGGGGGGGCCTATGCTGGGCAGTATTTT. Its protein is CASSSFTSGGAYAGQYF.

This clonotype came up a few times. DNA of the CDR3: TGCAGTGCTAGGAGGGGGACCCAGTACTTC. It yields the protein CSARRGTQYF. The V gene is TRBV20-1, the J gene TRBJ2-5; the D gene could be TRBD1 or TRBD2 (5 bases each). The germline gives CDR1 DFQATT, CDR2 SNEGSKA (reference sequence). The CDR3 loop spans 10 amino acids. Trimming pared 3 bases from V and 7 bases from J, leaving 6 bases between.

This clonotype was detected only a few times. CDR3 sequence: CASSPAGHGTDTQYF. The CDR3 DNA sequence: TGTGCCAGCAGCCCCGCGGGACACGGGACAGATACGCAGTATTTT. The rearrangement joins TRBV11-2 to TRBJ2-3; D possibly matches TRBD1 or TRBD2 (6 bases each). Trimming cost V 5 bases and J 3 bases, with 15 bases left between them. The CDR3 has 15 residues. CDR1 is SGHAT and CDR2 is FQNNGV in the germline V gene.

J is TRBJ2-7 and V is TRBV10-3; a weak D match, TRBD1 (5 bases). Germline lookup yields CDR1 ENHRY and CDR2 SYGVKD. The V gene lost 3 bases and the J gene lost 7 bases, with 13 bases spanning the gap. The CDR3 has 13 amino acids. DNA for the CDR3: TGTGCCATCAGTGATCCGGACAATTGGGAGCAGTACTTC. It yields the protein CAISDPDNWEQYF.

The chain has TRBV7-6 and TRBJ2-2; D is perhaps TRBD1 (5 bases). With 2 bases removed from V and 0 bases from J, the gap between germline ends came to 7 bases. Germline CDR1 is SGHVS and CDR2 is FNYEAQ. This CDR3 contains 15 residues. The CDR3, as DNA: TGTGCCAGCAGCTTATGGGGCACGAACACCGGGGAGCTGTTTTTT. It is translated as CASSLWGTNTGELFF.

This clonotype was found a few times. The chain combines TRBV5-1 with TRBJ2-3; tentatively, D is TRBD2 (5 bases). Germline V gene lookup returns CDR1 SGHRS and CDR2 YFSETQ. This CDR3 is 15 amino acids long. The V and J ends lost 3 bases and 5 bases respectively, with 16 bases between them. The CDR3 DNA sequence: TGCGCCAGCAGCTCTTACCACCTCGGGGTAGATACGCAGTATTTT. It yields the protein CASSSYHLGVDTQYF.

Many counts were recorded for this clonotype. This CDR3 reads CASSVPPGGATEAFF. Here the CDR3 DNA reads TGTGCCAGCAGTGTCCCCCCAGGGGGGGCAACTGAAGCTTTCTTT. The chain combines TRBV2 with TRBJ1-1; TRBD1 matches at 7 bases. The J segment lost 5 bases and the V segment lost 4 bases, leaving 10 bases of the junction unmatched. In germline, CDR1 is SNHLY, CDR2 FYNNEI. This CDR3 contains 15 residues.

This clonotype was recorded many times. This chain uses TRBV2 with TRBJ1-2; 9 bases map to TRBD1. CDR1 is SNHLY and CDR2 is FYNNEI in the germline V gene. CDR3 length equals 15 residues. With V trimmed by 5 bases and J by 2 bases, 6 bases remained unmatched. CDR3 DNA: TGTGCCAGCAGTACGGGACAGGGAAGAAACTATGGCTACACCTTC. The encoded protein is CASSTGQGRNYGYTF.

This clonotype was seen at least ten times. The rearrangement links TRBV16 to TRBJ2-7; no reliable D call. The germline V and J ends were trimmed by 3 bases and 9 bases, with 12 bases remaining between them. Per germline, CDR1 KGHSY and CDR2 FQNENV. The CDR3 has 12 amino acids. CDR3 DNA sequence: TGTGCCAGCAGCCAGTCCAAGGTGTGGCAGTACGTC. Encoded protein: CASSQSKVWQYV.

Only a few counts were recorded for this clonotype. The chain carries TRBV12-3 or TRBV12-4 and TRBJ2-1, with D possibly being TRBD1 (5 bases). V lost 2 bases to trimming and J lost 5 bases, with 10 bases between them. The CDR3 spans 14 residues. The CDR3 region has the DNA TGTGCCAGCAGTTTATCCCCAGGGAACAATGAGCAGTTCTTC. This sequence encodes CASSLSPGNNEQFF.

This clonotype was detected only a few times. The rearrangement joins TRBV5-1 to TRBJ2-7, with D possibly matching TRBD2 (6 bases). The germline gives CDR1 SGHRS, CDR2 YFSETQ. Trimming took off 6 bases at V and 3 bases at J, with 16 bases between the two ends. The CDR3 loop spans 14 amino acids. The CDR3 spells CASNPPGAHYEQYF. The CDR3 nucleotides read TGCGCCAGCAACCCGCCGGGAGCGCACTACGAGCAGTACTTC.

In its sample, this clonotype was seen a few times. The chain uses TRBV7-6 and TRBJ1-4; possibly TRBD1 for D (5 bases). The germline V gene has CDR1 SGHVS and CDR2 FNYEAQ. This CDR3 is 17 amino acids long. V was pared by 1 base and J by 4 bases, with 16 bases between. The CDR3 DNA reads as TGTGCCAGCAGCTTAGGGTCAGGGACGCGTCTTAATGAAAAACTGTTTTTT. This encodes CASSLGSGTRLNEKLFF.

This clonotype was detected only a few times. The chain carries TRBV7-9 and TRBJ1-2; no clear D gene. V was pared by 5 bases and J by 4 bases, with 8 bases between. CDR1 and CDR2 (germline): SEHNR, FQNEAQ (reference sequence). This CDR3 region has 12 residues. The CDR3, as DNA: TGTGCCAGCAGCCCAAGTATCTATGGCTACACCTTC. Amino acid sequence: CASSPSIYGYTF.

This clonotype was found a few times. The V gene is TRBV7-2, the J gene TRBJ2-7; D is possibly TRBD1 (5 bases). V dropped 1 base and J dropped 0 bases, with 10 bases sitting between them. CDR3 length: 15 amino acids. Germline CDR1 reads SGHTA; CDR2 reads FQGNSA. CDR3 region: CASSLEGQTSYEQYF. The DNA of the CDR3 is TGTGCCAGCAGCTTAGAGGGGCAGACCTCCTACGAGCAGTACTTC.

The V call is TRBV5-6, the J call TRBJ2-1, with D perhaps matching TRBD2 (5 bases). Germline CDR1 SGHDT, CDR2 YYEEEE. This CDR3 is 16 amino acids long. V was cut by 2 bases and J by 8 bases, with 20 bases left in between. The CDR3 loop reads CASSFSRNRGWDEQFF. The DNA for the CDR3 is TGTGCCAGCAGCTTTTCGAGGAATCGGGGTTGGGATGAGCAGTTCTTC.

The chain carries TRBV11-2 and TRBJ2-2; D gene ambiguous. V lost 5 bases to trimming and J lost 4 bases, with 17 bases between them. This CDR3 region has 16 residues. Germline CDR1 reads SGHAT; CDR2 reads FQNNGV. CDR3 in amino acids: CASSLIRGRPTGELFF. In DNA, the CDR3 is TGTGCCAGCAGCCTGATTCGCGGTCGCCCCACCGGGGAGCTGTTTTTT. The full variable domain, with the rest looked up from reference TRBV11-2 and TRBJ2-2, is EAGVAQSPRYKIIEKRQSVAFWCNPISGHATLYWYQQILGQGPKLLIQFQNNGVVDDSQLPKDRFSAERLKGVDSTLKIQPAKLEDSAVYLCASSLIRGRPTGELFFGEGSRLTVL.

The genes are TRBV7-9 and TRBJ1-1; D is ambiguous. CDR1 and CDR2 from the germline V gene are SEHNR and FQNEAQ (reference sequence). The CDR3 runs to 11 residues. V shed 0 bases and J shed 11 bases, with 7 bases lying between them. The CDR3 nucleotides are TGTGCCAGCAGCTTAGCTGGTGGTGCTTTCTTT. It yields the protein CASSLAGGAFF.

This clonotype was recorded a few times. The rearrangement links TRBV20-1 to TRBJ2-1; D possibly corresponds to TRBD1 (6 bases). V lost 5 bases to trimming and J lost 9 bases, with 14 bases between them. The CDR3 spans 12 residues. Germline V gives CDR1 DFQATT, CDR2 SNEGSKA (reference sequence). The CDR3 loop reads CSAQLTGREQFF. The CDR3 DNA sequence: TGCAGTGCTCAACTTACAGGGCGTGAGCAGTTCTTC.